These T cell receptor beta chains were read from a single sample in a study of identical twins. Each CDR3 protein gets one entry after TCRdb re-called the 5' RACE reads with MiXCR. This sample has 500,000 or so distinct CDR3 sequences; 12% to 15% occur once, and the top ten carry around 0.48%. Separately, the same data were catalogued under a study of yellow fever vaccine responses in identical twins.

The sample consisted of CD4+ T cells sorted from blood. Receptor source: a woman between 18 and 29 years old in good health. Both conserved end residues are part of each CDR3. Fields, in order: J gene, D gene, clone size, CDR3 length, V gene, CDR3 DNA, CDR3 protein. A D gene is named only where the DNA matches it firmly. Some rows have no size entry. The others give once, few or many, or a class for an expanded clone.

TRBJ2-7	TRBD1	few	13	TRBV20-1	TGCAGTGCGTTGGGACAGGGGGCGCGTGAGCAGTACTTC	CSALGQGAREQYF
TRBJ1-3	.	.	13	TRBV29-1	TGCAGCGTTGTGGGGGGCTCTGGAAACACCATATATTTT	CSVVGGSGNTIYF
TRBJ1-1	TRBD1	few	10	TRBV12-3/TRBV12-4	TGTGCCAGCAGGGGGACAGTCCCTTTCTTT	CASRGTVPFF
TRBJ2-7	.	.	14	TRBV11-2	TGTGCCAGCAGCCCCTTCCGGGGGGCATACGAGCAGTACTTC	CASSPFRGAYEQYF
TRBJ1-1	.	.	16	TRBV7-8	TGTGCCAGCAGCTTAGTGGGAGGACCTATGAACACTGAAGCTTTCTTT	CASSLVGGPMNTEAFF
TRBJ2-1	.	.	14	TRBV6-5	TGTGCCAGCAGTTACTTTATGGGACTTCGGGAGCAGTTCTTC	CASSYFMGLREQFF
TRBJ2-1	TRBD1	few	13	TRBV9	TGTGCCAGCAGCTCGGACAGGGGCAATGAGCAGTTCTTC	CASSSDRGNEQFF
TRBJ2-5	.	few	12	TRBV6-5	TGTGCCAGCAGGGGGGCTCAAGAGACCCAGTACTTC	CASRGAQETQYF
TRBJ2-5	.	many	14	TRBV12-3/TRBV12-4	TGTGCCAGCTCCCTTGTGCCATGGCAAGAGACCCAGTACTTC	CASSLVPWQETQYF
TRBJ1-5	TRBD1	.	14	TRBV11-2	TGTGCCAGCAGCCGAGACAGGGCGGCTCAGCCCCAGCATTTT	CASSRDRAAQPQHF
TRBJ2-1	TRBD1	few	14	TRBV4-1	TGCGCCAGCAGCCAAGAGGGACAGGTCAATGAGCAGTTCTTC	CASSQEGQVNEQFF
TRBJ1-1	.	.	15	TRBV29-1	TGCAGCGTTCTAAGGCAGAGCCCCCTCCGGACTGAAGCTTTCTTT	CSVLRQSPLRTEAFF
TRBJ2-7	.	few	14	TRBV29-1	TGCAGCGTTGAAGAAGGCAGGGGGGCCTACGAGCAGTACTTC	CSVEEGRGAYEQYF
TRBJ2-5	TRBD2	.	15	TRBV20-1	TGCAGTGCTAGACCCCCTCTGGGAGGGAGGGAGACCCAGTACTTC	CSARPPLGGRETQYF
TRBJ1-2	TRBD1	.	15	TRBV6-1	TGTGCCAGCGGGATTGGGACAGGGTCCAACTATGGCTACACCTTC	CASGIGTGSNYGYTF
TRBJ1-1	TRBD1	few	15	TRBV5-1	TGCGCCAGCAGCTCGGGACAGGGAAAGGTCACTGAAGCTTTCTTT	CASSSGQGKVTEAFF
TRBJ2-3	.	few	16	TRBV4-3	TGCGCCAGCAGCCAAGATCTGGCGGCTAGCACAGATACGCAGTATTTT	CASSQDLAASTDTQYF
TRBJ2-7	TRBD2	few	14	TRBV7-2	TGTGCCAGCAGGCTTAGCGGGGGGACCTACGAGCAGTACTTC	CASRLSGGTYEQYF
TRBJ2-7	TRBD1	few	14	TRBV20-1	TGCAGTGCTAGATTCCGACAGGGAATCTCCGAGCAGTACTTC	CSARFRQGISEQYF
TRBJ1-6	TRBD1	many	15	TRBV9	TGTGCCAGCAGCGCCACGGGACAGGGGGGGGCACCCCTCCACTTT	CASSATGQGGAPLHF
TRBJ1-5	TRBD1	many	14	TRBV12-3/TRBV12-4	TGTGCCAGCAGCCCGGACAGGGGGAATCAGCCCCAGCATTTT	CASSPDRGNQPQHF
TRBJ2-6	.	.	19	TRBV3-1	TGTACCAGCAGTTTAATCATGGGGACGGGACACTCTGGGGCCAACGTCCTGACTTTC	CTSSLIMGTGHSGANVLTF
TRBJ2-2	.	.	14	TRBV12-3/TRBV12-4	TGTGCCAGCAGTTCGCAGTCAGGGACCGGGGAGCTGTTTTTT	CASSSQSGTGELFF
TRBJ1-1	.	few	16	TRBV20-1	TGCAGTGCTAGAGGGGGCAGGGGCCCAAAGAACACTGAAGCTTTCTTT	CSARGGRGPKNTEAFF
TRBJ2-1	TRBD2	.	16	TRBV10-3	TGTGCCATCAGCAAAACTAGCGGGAGCGCTAGCGATGAGCAGTTCTTC	CAISKTSGSASDEQFF
TRBJ1-1	.	.	14	TRBV10-3	TGTGCCATCAGTGTCGGCACAATGAACACTGAAGCTTTCTTT	CAISVGTMNTEAFF
TRBJ2-5	TRBD2	few	17	TRBV4-2	TGTGCCAGCAGCCAAGAGCCCAGCCTTGGGGAGGGTGAGACCCAGTACTTC	CASSQEPSLGEGETQYF
TRBJ2-7	.	many	15	TRBV5-1	TGCGCCAGCAGCAGTAGCCGCGGATTCTCCTACGAGCAGTACTTC	CASSSSRGFSYEQYF
TRBJ2-1	.	few	12	TRBV29-1	TGCAGCGCCGGTGACACATACAATGAGCAGTTCTTC	CSAGDTYNEQFF
TRBJ2-7	TRBD2	many	14	TRBV12-3/TRBV12-4	TGTGCCAGCAGTCCCACTAGCGGGAGAAACGAGCAGTACTTC	CASSPTSGRNEQYF
TRBJ2-5	TRBD1	.	12	TRBV20-1	TGCAGTGCTGGGGGACAGGGGTGGACCCAGTACTTC	CSAGGQGWTQYF
TRBJ2-3	TRBD1	few	16	TRBV6-1	TGTGCCAGCAGTGCGACCTGGGACAGACAGAAAGATACGCAGTATTTT	CASSATWDRQKDTQYF
TRBJ2-1	.	.	13	TRBV6-2/TRBV6-3	TGTGCCAGCAGTTACGGGGGATCGGTTGAGCAGTTCTTC	CASSYGGSVEQFF
TRBJ2-5	.	.	12	TRBV19	TGTGCCAGTAGTTTCAGGGTCGAGACCCAGTACTTC	CASSFRVETQYF
TRBJ2-5	TRBD2	few	16	TRBV20-1	TGCAGTGCTAGAGATTCGGCAGCGGGGGGCCGAGAGACCCAGTACTTC	CSARDSAAGGRETQYF
TRBJ2-7	.	few	14	TRBV6-1	TGTGCCAGCAGTAGGGACCCCGCGACCTACGAGCAGTACTTC	CASSRDPATYEQYF
TRBJ2-5	TRBD2	.	13	TRBV30	TGTGCCTGGAACCACGGGGGGGGAGAGACCCAGTACTTC	CAWNHGGGETQYF
TRBJ2-7	TRBD2	few	17	TRBV20-1	TGCAGTGCCGTTCCCGGGACTAGCGGGAGGTTCTCCTACGAGCAGTACTTC	CSAVPGTSGRFSYEQYF
TRBJ2-2	.	few	15	TRBV20-1	TGCAGTGCTAGAGAGGGGGTTTCGAACACCGGGGAGCTGTTTTTT	CSAREGVSNTGELFF
TRBJ2-2	.	few	12	TRBV28	TGTGCCAGCAGCAATGGGTTCCTGGAGCTGTTTTTT	CASSNGFLELFF
TRBJ2-2	TRBD2	few	19	TRBV25-1	TGTGCCAGCAGTGAATACTGGCTAGCGGGACCGAAGAACACCGGGGAGCTGTTTTTT	CASSEYWLAGPKNTGELFF
TRBJ2-2	.	few	14	TRBV9	TGTGCCAGCAGCGTAGATGGAGGTACGGGGGAGCTGTTTTTT	CASSVDGGTGELFF
TRBJ2-1	.	.	16	TRBV6-1	TGTGCCAGCAGTGAAGCCGGGACGGTCCCCTACAATGAGCAGTTCTTC	CASSEAGTVPYNEQFF
TRBJ2-1	TRBD2	.	16	TRBV28	TGTGCCAGCAGTTCCCGACTAGCTAGAGTTGGGGATGAGCAGTTCTTC	CASSSRLARVGDEQFF
TRBJ2-1	TRBD1	many	17	TRBV12-3/TRBV12-4	TGTGCCAGCAACCCCGGACAGGCCTTTTCCTCCTACAATGAGCAGTTCTTC	CASNPGQAFSSYNEQFF
TRBJ1-4	.	few	14	TRBV5-1	TGCGCCAGCAGCCCGAGTGCAACTAATGAAAAACTGTTTTTT	CASSPSATNEKLFF
TRBJ2-7	.	.	13	TRBV10-3	TGTGCCATCAGTGGGCAAGCCTCCTACGAGCAGTACTTC	CAISGQASYEQYF
TRBJ2-2	TRBD1	few	15	TRBV5-1	TGCGCCAGCGGAGGACAGGGTACGAACACCGGGGAGCTGTTTTTT	CASGGQGTNTGELFF
TRBJ2-1	.	.	14	TRBV12-3/TRBV12-4	TGTGCCAGCAGTTCCTCCCGGGGAGTCAATGAGCAGTTCTTC	CASSSSRGVNEQFF